This T cell receptor (beta chain) was recovered during a study of early T cells in non-severe SARS-CoV-2 infection. Study background: Sequencing was performed on bulk RNA from unsorted whole blood, leaving chains unpaired. Whole-study findings and limits: Anti-spike CD8 responses were favored in VDJdb matching, and private and CD4 specificities were missed.

Per germline, CDR1 SGHRS and CDR2 YFSETQ. Trimming at V came to 4 bases and at J to 8 bases, leaving 15 bases not matched to a gene. The CDR3 has 17 amino acids. This clonotype was observed at least ten times. As yet, its antigen is unknown. Individual cDNA molecules received unique molecular identifiers during library preparation. TCRdb reprocessed the 5' RACE reads via MiXCR and lists one record per CDR3 protein. The repertoire holds fewer than 110,000 distinct CDR3 sequences, 11% seen once, with 6.5% to 8% in the top ten. V is TRBV5-1 and J is TRBJ2-1, with 10 nucleotides matching TRBD1. The sample was whole blood. The receptor was derived from an adult who was a healthcare worker with PCR-confirmed SARS-CoV-2 infection or an uninfected control (not recorded which). The CDR3 sequence is CASSRRDRGPEIDEQFF. In DNA form, the CDR3 reads TGCGCCAGCAGCCGCCGGGACAGGGGACCAGAAATCGATGAGCAGTTCTTC.